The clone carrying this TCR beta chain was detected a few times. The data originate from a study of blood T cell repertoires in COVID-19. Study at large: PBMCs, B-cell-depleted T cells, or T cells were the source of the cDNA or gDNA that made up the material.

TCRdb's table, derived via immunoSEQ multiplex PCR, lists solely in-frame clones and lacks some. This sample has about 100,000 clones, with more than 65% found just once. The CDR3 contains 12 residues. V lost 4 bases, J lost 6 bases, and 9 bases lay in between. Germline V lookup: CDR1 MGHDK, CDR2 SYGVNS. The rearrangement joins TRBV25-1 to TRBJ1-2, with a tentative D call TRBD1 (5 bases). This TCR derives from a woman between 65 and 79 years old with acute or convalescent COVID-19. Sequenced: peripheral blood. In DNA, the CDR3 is TGTGCCAGCAGTGTTCCGGGGGATGGCTACACCTTC. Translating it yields CASSVPGDGYTF.